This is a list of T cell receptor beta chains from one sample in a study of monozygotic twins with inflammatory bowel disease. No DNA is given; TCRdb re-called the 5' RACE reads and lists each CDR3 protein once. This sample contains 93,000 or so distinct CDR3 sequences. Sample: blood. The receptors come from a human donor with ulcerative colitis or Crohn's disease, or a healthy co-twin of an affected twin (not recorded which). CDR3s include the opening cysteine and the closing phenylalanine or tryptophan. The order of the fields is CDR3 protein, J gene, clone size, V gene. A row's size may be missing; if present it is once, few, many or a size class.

CASSFDRDRQETQYF,TRBJ2-5,.,TRBV5-1
CASREEESWTGELFF,TRBJ2-2,.,TRBV6-1
CASSLFGSGDYQPQHF,TRBJ1-5,.,TRBV28
CASSPPGEQGATFGIQYF,TRBJ2-4,.,TRBV5-4
CSVREGQTNTEAFF,TRBJ1-1,.,TRBV29-1
CASSRQKSTDTQYF,TRBJ2-3,.,TRBV12-3/TRBV12-4
CASSLAASGATDTQYF,TRBJ2-3,.,TRBV7-2
CASSLGTGNQETQYF,TRBJ2-5,.,TRBV5-1
CASSGQSYEQYF,TRBJ2-7,.,TRBV6-6
CASSFSGVEETQYF,TRBJ2-5,.,TRBV5-1
CASRPDTRDRGHEQFF,TRBJ2-1,.,TRBV6-1
CASSIDRSAYSNQPQHF,TRBJ1-5,.,TRBV19
CASGWGSTSYEQYF,TRBJ2-7,.,TRBV12-3/TRBV12-4
CASSEDSWQGIDIQYF,TRBJ2-4,.,TRBV6-1
CATYRDRDSQETQYF,TRBJ2-5,.,TRBV28
CASSLARPTSDEQYF,TRBJ2-7,.,TRBV11-2
CATYHQGSGGTKNIQYF,TRBJ2-4,.,TRBV24-1
CASSPQDYGYAF,TRBJ1-2,.,TRBV7-9
CAQTGRFDNQPQHF,TRBJ1-5,.,TRBV20-1
CASSLVNGPYNEQFF,TRBJ2-1,.,TRBV7-2
CASSYSRENSPLHF,TRBJ1-6,.,TRBV6-5
CSARDFSVGNTEAFF,TRBJ1-1,.,TRBV20-1
CASSFRRNSYEQYF,TRBJ2-7,.,TRBV7-2
CASSTTYNSPLHF,TRBJ1-6,.,TRBV7-2
CASSQHESLAGTAYNEQFF,TRBJ2-1,.,TRBV5-1
CASSLVGIDTQYF,TRBJ2-3,.,TRBV7-2
CASSVHGLDQETQYF,TRBJ2-5,.,TRBV28
CASSLPGQGYNEQFF,TRBJ2-1,.,TRBV7-2
CASSDDRGLSTDTQYF,TRBJ2-3,.,TRBV7-9
CASSLAAGAETQYF,TRBJ2-5,.,TRBV5-1
CASSQEMRGGHPANEQFF,TRBJ2-1,.,TRBV3-1
CASSFTPSGGSTYEQYF,TRBJ2-7,.,TRBV5-1
CASRLSGVTGELFF,TRBJ2-2,.,TRBV6-5
CATSRGGTTNEQYF,TRBJ2-7,.,TRBV15
CATSPGTGVAKNIQYF,TRBJ2-4,.,TRBV24-1
CASSYPSLRERHYNEQFF,TRBJ2-1,.,TRBV7-8
CASRKQEVEANYGYTF,TRBJ1-2,.,TRBV7-2
CASSLTERGDRHEQYF,TRBJ2-7,.,TRBV28
CASSKGQSYNEQFF,TRBJ2-1,.,TRBV7-2
CSALSGSGAQYF,TRBJ2-5,.,TRBV20-1
CASSFWGLDQPQHF,TRBJ1-5,.,TRBV5-6
CASSSLDRNFKNIQYF,TRBJ2-4,.,TRBV11-2
CASSQGGATQYF,TRBJ2-3,.,TRBV3-1
CASSTPPGTHFF,TRBJ2-1,.,TRBV12-3/TRBV12-4
CASSFDPLGNQPQHF,TRBJ1-5,.,TRBV5-5
CASSYLGYNEQFF,TRBJ2-1,.,TRBV6-5
CASSQVQANSPLHF,TRBJ1-6,.,TRBV4-3
CASSLDRAGGSGELFF,TRBJ2-2,medium-sized,TRBV5-1
CASSLRGTGTDTQYF,TRBJ2-3,.,TRBV7-9
CASSSSWGTGELFF,TRBJ2-2,.,TRBV12-3/TRBV12-4
CASSPGQGIYGYTF,TRBJ1-2,.,TRBV27
CATSRDLTGGSLKGTGELFF,TRBJ2-2,.,TRBV15
CASSLASPSGDEQFF,TRBJ2-1,.,TRBV7-9
CSAELAGATYEQYF,TRBJ2-7,.,TRBV20-1